This passage covers 3 T cell receptor beta chains from one sample sequenced in a study of human T cells and chemical hapten exposure. TCRdb itself ran the RACE reads through MiXCR, one entry per CDR3 protein. The profile shows more than 150,000 distinct CDR3 sequences, about 25% of them singletons. Time point denoted: patch test 3, about 24 weeks after DPC sensitization. The treatment denotes: therapeutic diphenylcyclopropenone sensitization with weekly scalp DPC. This sample comprised whole blood, obtained in connection with sensitization to the hapten diphenylcyclopropenone (DPC). These receptors originate from a woman between 40 and 50 years old with alopecia areata. Some clones in this sample may be carry-over from other donors' samples.

This clonotype was detected only a few times. The chain combines TRBV6-6 with TRBJ1-6; D may be TRBD1 (6 bases). CDR1 and CDR2 from the germline V gene are MNHNY and SVGAGI (reference sequence). This CDR3 is built from 15 residues. Trimming took 5 bases from V and 14 from J, leaving 22 bases between them. The CDR3 here is CASSTHSLQGQTLHF. As DNA, the CDR3 is TGTGCCAGCAGTACCCATTCCCTACAGGGCCAAACCCTCCACTTT.

This chain links TRBV6-5 with TRBJ2-1, with 9 bases lining up with TRBD2. The junction had 6 bases not matched to a gene; V was cut back by 5 bases and J by 4 bases. Germline-derived CDR1 and CDR2 are MNHEY and SVGAGI. CDR3 length: 15 residues. The CDR3 here is CASSLRGRAYNEQFF. CDR3 coding DNA: TGTGCCAGCAGTCTACGCGGGAGGGCATACAATGAGCAGTTCTTC.

This clonotype was detected ten times or more. The chain is built from TRBV28 and TRBJ2-1; D remains unclear. Germline assignment: CDR1 MDHEN and CDR2 SYDVKM. Trimming stripped 4 bases from V and 6 bases from J, with 10 bases between. The CDR3 consists of 13 residues. Here the CDR3 DNA reads TGTGCCAGCAGTTCGGTTAGCAGCAATGAGCAGTTCTTC. Encoded protein: CASSSVSSNEQFF.